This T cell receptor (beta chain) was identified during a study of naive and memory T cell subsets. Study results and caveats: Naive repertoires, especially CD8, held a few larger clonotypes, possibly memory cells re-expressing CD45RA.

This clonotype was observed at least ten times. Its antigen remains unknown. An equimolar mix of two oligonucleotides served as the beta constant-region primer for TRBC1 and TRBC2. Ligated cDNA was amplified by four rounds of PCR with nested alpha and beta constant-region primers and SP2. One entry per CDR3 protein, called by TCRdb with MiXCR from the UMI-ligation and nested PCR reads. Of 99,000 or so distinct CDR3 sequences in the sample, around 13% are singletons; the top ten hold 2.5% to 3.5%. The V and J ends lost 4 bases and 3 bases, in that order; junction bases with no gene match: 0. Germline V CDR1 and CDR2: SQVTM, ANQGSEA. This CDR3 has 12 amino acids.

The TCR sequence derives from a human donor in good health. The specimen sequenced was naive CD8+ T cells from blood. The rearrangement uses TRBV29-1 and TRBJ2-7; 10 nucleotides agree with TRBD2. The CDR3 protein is CSVASGSYEQYF. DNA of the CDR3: TGCAGCGTTGCTAGCGGGAGCTACGAGCAGTACTTC.